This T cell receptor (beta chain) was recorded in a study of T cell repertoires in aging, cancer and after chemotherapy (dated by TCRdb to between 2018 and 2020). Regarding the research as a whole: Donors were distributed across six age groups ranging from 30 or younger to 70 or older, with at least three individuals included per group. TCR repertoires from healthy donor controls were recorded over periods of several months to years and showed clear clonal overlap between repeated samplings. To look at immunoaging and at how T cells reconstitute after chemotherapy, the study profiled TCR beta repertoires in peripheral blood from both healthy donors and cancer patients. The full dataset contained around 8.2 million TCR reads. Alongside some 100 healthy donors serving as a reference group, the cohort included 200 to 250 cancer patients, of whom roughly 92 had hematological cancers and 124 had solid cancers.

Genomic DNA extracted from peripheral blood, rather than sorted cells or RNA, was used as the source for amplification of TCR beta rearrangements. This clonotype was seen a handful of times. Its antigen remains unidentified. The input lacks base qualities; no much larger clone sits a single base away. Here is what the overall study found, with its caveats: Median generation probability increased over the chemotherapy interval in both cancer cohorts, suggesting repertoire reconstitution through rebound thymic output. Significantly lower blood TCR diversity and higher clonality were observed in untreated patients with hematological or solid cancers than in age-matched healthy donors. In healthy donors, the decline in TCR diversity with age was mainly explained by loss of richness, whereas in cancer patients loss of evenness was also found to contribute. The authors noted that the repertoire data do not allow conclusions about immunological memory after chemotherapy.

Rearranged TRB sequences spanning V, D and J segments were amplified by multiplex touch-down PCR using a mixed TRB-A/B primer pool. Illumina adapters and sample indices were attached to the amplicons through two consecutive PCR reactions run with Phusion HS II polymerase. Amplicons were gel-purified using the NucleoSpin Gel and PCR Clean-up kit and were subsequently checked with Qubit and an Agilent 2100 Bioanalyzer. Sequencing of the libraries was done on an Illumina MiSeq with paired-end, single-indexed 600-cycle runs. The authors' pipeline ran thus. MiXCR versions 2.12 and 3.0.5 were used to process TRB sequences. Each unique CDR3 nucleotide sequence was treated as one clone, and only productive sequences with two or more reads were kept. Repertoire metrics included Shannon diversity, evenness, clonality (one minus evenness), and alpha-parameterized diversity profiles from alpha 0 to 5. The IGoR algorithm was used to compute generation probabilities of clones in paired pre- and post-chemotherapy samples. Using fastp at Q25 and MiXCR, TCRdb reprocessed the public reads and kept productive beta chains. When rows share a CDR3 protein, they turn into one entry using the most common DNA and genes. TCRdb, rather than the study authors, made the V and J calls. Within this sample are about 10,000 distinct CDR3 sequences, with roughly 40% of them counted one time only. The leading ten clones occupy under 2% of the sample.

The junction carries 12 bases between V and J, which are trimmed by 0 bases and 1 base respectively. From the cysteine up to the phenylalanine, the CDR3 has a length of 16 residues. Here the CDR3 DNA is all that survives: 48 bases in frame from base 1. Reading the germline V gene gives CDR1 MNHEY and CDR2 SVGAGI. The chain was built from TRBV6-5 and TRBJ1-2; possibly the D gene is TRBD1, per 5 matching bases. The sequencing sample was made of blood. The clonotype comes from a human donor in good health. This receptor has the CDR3 CASSYSSGDSNYGYTF. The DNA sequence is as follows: TGTGCCAGCAGTTACTCGTCGGGAGACAGTAACTATGGCTACACCTTC.